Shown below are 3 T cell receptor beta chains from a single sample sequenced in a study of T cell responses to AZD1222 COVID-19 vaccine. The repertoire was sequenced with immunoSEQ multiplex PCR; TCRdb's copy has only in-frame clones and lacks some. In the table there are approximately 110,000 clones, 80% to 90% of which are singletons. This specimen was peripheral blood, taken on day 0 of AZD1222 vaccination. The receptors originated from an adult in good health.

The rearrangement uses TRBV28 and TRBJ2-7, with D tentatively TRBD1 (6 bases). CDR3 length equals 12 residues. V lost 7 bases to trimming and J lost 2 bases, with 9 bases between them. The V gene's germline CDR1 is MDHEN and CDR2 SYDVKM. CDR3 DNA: TGTGCCAGCACTCGACAGGCCTACGAGCAGTACTTC. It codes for CASTRQAYEQYF.

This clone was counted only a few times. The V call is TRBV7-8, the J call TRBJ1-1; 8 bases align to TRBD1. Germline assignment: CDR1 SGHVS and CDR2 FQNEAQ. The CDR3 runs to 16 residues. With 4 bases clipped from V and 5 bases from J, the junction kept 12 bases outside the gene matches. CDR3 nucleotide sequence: TGTGCCAGCAGCTCTACCGACCAGGGGGCATGGACTGAAGCTTTCTTT. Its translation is CASSSTDQGAWTEAFF.

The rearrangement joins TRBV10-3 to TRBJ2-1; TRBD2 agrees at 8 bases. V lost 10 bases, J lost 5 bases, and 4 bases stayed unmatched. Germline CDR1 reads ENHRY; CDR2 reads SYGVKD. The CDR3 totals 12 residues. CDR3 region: CATRGLDNEQFF. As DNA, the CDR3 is TGTGCCACCAGGGGACTAGACAATGAGCAGTTCTTC.